The clone carrying this T cell receptor beta chain was detected only a few times. CDR1 and CDR2 (germline): LNHDA, SQIVND (reference sequence). The CDR3 totals 16 residues. With 5 bases removed from V and 0 bases from J, the gap between germline ends came to 14 bases. This sample is part of a study of T cells in Graves' hyperthyroidism and ophthalmopathy. Patients showing uncontrolled infection, other autoimmune disease, pregnancy or lactation were ineligible. What was amplified from RNA transcripts were TCR beta CDR3 regions. The study used the HTBI primer set for a first-round RT-PCR of the TCR CDR3. TCRdb used MiXCR to reprocess the multiplex PCR reads, holding one entry per CDR3 protein. The data contain about 740,000 distinct CDR3 sequences, around 13% of them seen just once; the ten biggest clones take up 9.5% to 13%.

The chain has TRBV19 and TRBJ1-5; D perhaps matches TRBD1 (5 bases). The sequencing input was blood. This TCR came from a young woman with Graves' hyperthyroidism. In nucleotides, the CDR3 is TGTGCCAGTAGTGCCCCAACAGGCCATAGCAATCAGCCCCAGCATTTT. Protein: CASSAPTGHSNQPQHF.